The 6 T cell receptor beta chains below were found in one sample sequenced in a study of blood T cell repertoires in COVID-19. Some clones are missing from TCRdb's copy, which holds only in-frame ones; the method was immunoSEQ multiplex PCR. Altogether under 200,000 clones are present, 84% being singletons, with the ten largest covering approximately 8%. Sequences were obtained from PBMCs or T cells enriched from blood (not recorded which). The receptors here all came from a woman aged 45-60 years who had recovered from COVID-19.

V usage is TRBV18 and J usage is TRBJ1-1; D may be TRBD1 (5 bases). Per the germline V gene, CDR1 is KGHSH and CDR2 is LQKENI. The CDR3 is 15 amino acids. The V gene lost 0 bases and the J gene lost 5 bases, with 13 bases spanning the gap. This CDR3 reads CASSPPIRTGTEAFF. Written as DNA, the CDR3 is TGTGCCAGCTCACCACCGATAAGAACAGGTACTGAAGCTTTCTTT.

The V call is TRBV24-1, the J call TRBJ2-1; 11 nucleotides agree with TRBD2. CDR1 is KGHDR, CDR2 SFDVKD, per germline. CDR3 length: 15 amino acids. Trimming removed 3 bases from V and 8 bases from J; junction bases left unmatched: 5. CDR3 coding DNA: TGTGCCACCAGTGATACGACTAGCGGGAAGGATGAGCAGTTCTTC. It yields the protein CATSDTTSGKDEQFF.

This chain uses TRBV9 with TRBJ1-5, with D possibly being TRBD1 (6 bases). CDR3 length: 14 residues. V was pared by 1 base and J by 6 bases, with 11 bases between. CDR1 is SGDLS and CDR2 is YYNGEE in the germline V gene. The CDR3 DNA reads as TGTGCCAGCAGCGTATCGGGGGGCCGTCAGCCCCAGCATTTT. Translating gives CASSVSGGRQPQHF.

V usage is TRBV7-2 and J usage is TRBJ1-1; D is possibly TRBD1 (5 bases). The length of the CDR3 is 15 residues. V shed 2 bases and J shed 1 base, with 11 bases lying between them. Germline lookup yields CDR1 SGHTA and CDR2 FQGNSA. In nucleotides, the CDR3 is TGTGCCAGCAGCTTACAGGGCTTACCGAACACTGAAGCTTTCTTT. It translates to CASSLQGLPNTEAFF. Full variable domain (remainder filled in from reference TRBV7-2 and TRBJ1-1): GAGVSQSPSNKVTEKGKDVELRCDPISGHTALYWYRQSLGQGLEFLIYFQGNSAPDKSGLPSDRFSAERTGGSVSTLTIQRTQQEDSAVYLCASSLQGLPNTEAFFGQGTRLTVV.

This CDR3 is CASSAAGQGAGYTF. CDR3 sequence (DNA): TGTGCCAGCAGTGCTGCCGGACAGGGGGCGGGCTACACCTTC. The chain uses TRBV2 and TRBJ1-2; 11 nucleotides align to TRBD1. CDR3 length: 14 residues. V was pared by 4 bases and J by 8 bases, with 6 bases of the junction left unmatched. Germline V gene data show CDR1 as SNHLY and CDR2 as FYNNEI.

The CDR3, as DNA: TGTGCCAGTAGTATGCAGGGCTCTGGAAACACCATATATTTT. Protein sequence: CASSMQGSGNTIYF. The gene calls are TRBV19 and TRBJ1-3; a weak D match, TRBD1 (5 bases). Trimming removed 3 bases from V and 0 bases from J, with 6 bases in between. CDR3 size: 14 residues. CDR1 is LNHDA, CDR2 SQIVND, per germline (reference sequence).